This entry lists 21 T cell receptor beta chains sequenced from one sample in a study of tumor and adjacent non-tumor tissue in lung cancer. RNA was extracted from bulk tissue without any cell sorting. The library came from three nested PCR rounds adapted from ARM-PCR protocols. TCRdb independently ran MiXCR on the multiplex PCR reads; one entry per CDR3 protein. The table lists tens of thousands of distinct CDR3 sequences, around 71% of them singletons. Sequenced sample: lung tumor tissue. The receptors stem from a man in his fifties or sixties with non-small cell lung cancer.

Notes on this clonotype: One junction end does not reproduce the germline sequence, and a read error may be involved. The CDR3 spells CASRGGSSNWEHFF. In DNA form, the CDR3 reads TGTGCCAGCCGAGGCGGGAGCTCCAACTGGGAGCACTTCTTC. The chain uses TRBV12-3 or TRBV12-4 and TRBJ2-1; TRBD2 matches 7 bases. This CDR3 spans 14 amino acids.

The table lists this clonotype with many counts. The CDR3 bases are TGTGCCAGCAGTTTGTTGGAGGACTCTTACGAGCAGTACTTC. Residues: CASSLLEDSYEQYF. The chain is built from TRBV12-3 or TRBV12-4 and TRBJ2-7; a possible D gene is TRBD2 (5 bases). There are 14 residues in the CDR3. The germline V and J ends were trimmed by 3 bases and 4 bases, with 13 bases remaining between them.

This clonotype was observed many times. The V and J genes are TRBV20-1 and TRBJ2-4; TRBD1 matches 9 bases. The germline V gene encodes CDR1 DFQATT and CDR2 SNEGSKA (reference sequence). With V trimmed by 3 bases and J by 5 bases, 5 bases remained unmatched. The CDR3 contains 14 residues. This CDR3 is CSARRGQGENIQYF. The DNA of the CDR3 is TGCAGTGCTAGGAGGGGACAGGGTGAAAACATTCAGTACTTC.

The J gene is TRBJ2-2, the V gene TRBV12-3 or TRBV12-4, with 10 bases aligning to TRBD1. The CDR3 covers 14 residues. CDR3 DNA: TGTTCCATCAGTCCGGGACAGGGGTACGGGGAGCTGTTTTTT. Protein product: CSISPGQGYGELFF.

This clonotype was detected only a few times. The chain carries TRBV20-1 and TRBJ2-5, with a possible D match to TRBD1 (5 bases). V lost 6 bases and J lost 1, with 12 bases in between. Germline assignment: CDR1 DFQATT and CDR2 SNEGSKA (reference sequence). The CDR3 has 13 residues. CDR3 sequence (DNA): TGCAGTGCAGAAGGTGGGGCCCAAGAGACCCAGTACTTC. Amino acid sequence: CSAEGGAQETQYF.

In the case of this clonotype: Relative to the germline gene, one junction end is altered; a read error may explain this. The J gene is TRBJ1-1, the V gene TRBV12-3 or TRBV12-4; 7 bases align to TRBD1. The CDR3 length is 15 residues. The CDR3 reads CTSTHRDRNDTEAFF. The CDR3 nucleotides are TGTACCAGCACCCATAGGGACAGAAATGACACTGAAGCTTTCTTT.

With regard to this clonotype: A much more abundant neighbour one base away suggests this may be a read error. The chain is built from TRBV6-5 and TRBJ1-1; 7 nucleotides match TRBD1. The CDR3 loop spans 13 amino acids. CDR1 and CDR2 from the germline V gene are MNHEY and SVGAGI. After removal of 7 bases from V and 5 bases from J, the junction contained 7 bases not matched to a gene. CDR3 nucleotides: TGTGCCAGCACCCGACAGGGAGATACTGAAGCTTTCTTT. It codes for CASTRQGDTEAFF.

Comments on this clonotype: The conserved closing phenylalanine or tryptophan is absent in this CDR3, likely reflecting a read error. This chain joins TRBV12-3 or TRBV12-4 and TRBJ2-7, with 7 positions matching TRBD1. The V and J ends lost 5 bases and 2 bases, in that order; junction bases with no gene match: 9. The CDR3 is 15 residues long. CDR3 nucleotides: TGTGCCAGCAGTCTTCCAACAGGGGTGACCTACGAGCAGTACTCC. Translation gives CASSLPTGVTYEQYS.

Note on this clonotype: This CDR3 fails to terminate in the conserved phenylalanine or tryptophan, so it likely reflects a read error. The chain employs TRBV4-3 and TRBJ2-2; perhaps D is TRBD1 or TRBD2 (5 bases each). The CDR3 runs 17 residues. The germline V and J ends were trimmed by 2 bases and 8 bases, with 21 bases remaining between them. Germline CDR1 LGHNA, CDR2 YSLEER. The CDR3 nucleotides are TGCGCCAGCAGCCAATACCCTTCCGGGACCGCGAGAGGGGAGCTGTTTCTT. Its translation: CASSQYPSGTARGELFL.

This clonotype was recorded at least ten times. This sequence joins TRBV6-2 or TRBV6-3 and TRBJ2-2; D uncertain. CDR3 length: 15 amino acids. Looked up from germline, CDR1 is MNHEY and CDR2 is SVGEGT. V was cut by 7 bases and J by 0 bases, with 12 bases left in between. CDR3 sequence: CASTLPNTNTGELFF. The CDR3 DNA is TGTGCCAGCACCCTCCCCAATACGAACACCGGGGAGCTGTTTTTT.

The chain employs TRBV6-2 or TRBV6-3 and TRBJ2-1, with TRBD1 matching 9 bases. CDR1 is MNHEY and CDR2 is SVGEGT in the germline V gene. This CDR3 has 15 residues. Losses at the gene ends were 8 bases for V and 6 bases for J; bases not matched to a gene: 11. The CDR3 DNA follows: TGTGCCAGCTGTTCCGGGACAGGGAATTGCAATGAGCAGTTCTTC. Amino acid sequence: CASCSGTGNCNEQFF.

This clonotype has a count of ten or more. V is TRBV29-1 and J is TRBJ2-7, with D unresolved. Germline CDR1 and CDR2: SQVTM and ANQGSEA. The CDR3 sequence is 12 residues long. V gave up 1 base and J gave up 2 bases, with 6 bases separating them. The CDR3 sequence is CSVEVNTYEQYF. DNA of the CDR3: TGCAGCGTTGAAGTGAACACCTACGAGCAGTACTTC.

This clonotype was detected many times. The J gene is TRBJ2-1, the V gene TRBV6-2 or TRBV6-3, with a weak D call TRBD2 (5 bases). The CDR3 contains 11 residues. The germline V and J ends were trimmed by 5 bases and 16 bases, with 15 bases remaining between them. Germline assignment: CDR1 MNHEY and CDR2 SVGEGT. The CDR3 DNA reads TGTGCCAGCAGTGCGGACCTAGGACTTTTCTTC. This translates into CASSADLGLFF.

In this sample, this clonotype turned up many times. The J gene is TRBJ1-5, the V gene TRBV12-3 or TRBV12-4, with D tentatively TRBD1 (5 bases). V was pared by 0 bases and J by 6 bases, with 12 bases between. The CDR3 is 15 residues long. The CDR3 loop reads CASSLASAGLQPQHF. The CDR3, as DNA: TGTGCCAGCAGTTTAGCTAGCGCGGGACTTCAGCCCCAGCATTTT.

About this clonotype: Relative to the germline gene, one junction end is altered; a read error may explain this. V and J are TRBV13 and TRBJ2-7, with D possibly TRBD2 on 6 matching bases. The CDR3 runs 14 residues. The germline V gene encodes CDR1 PRHDT and CDR2 FYEKMQ (reference sequence). CDR3 in DNA: TGTGCCAGCAGTTCGGGTCTAGCGAAGTACGAGCGGTACTTC. It translates to CASSSGLAKYERYF.

Notes on this clonotype: A clone one base away is much larger, so this may be a read error. The rearrangement uses TRBV20-1 and TRBJ1-5; D unclear. CDR1 DFQATT and CDR2 SNEGSKA come from the germline V gene (reference sequence). This CDR3 is built from 15 residues. CDR3 amino acids: CSARGSLAYNQPRHF. CDR3 bases: TGCAGTGCTAGGGGCAGCCTCGCTTACAATCAGCCCCGGCATTTT.

Remarks on this clonotype: A single base separates this from a much larger clone, so it may be a read error. The genes are TRBV5-8 and TRBJ2-2, with a possible D match to TRBD2 (5 bases). Germline V gives CDR1 SGHTS, CDR2 YDEGEE. This CDR3 is 13 amino acids long. The CDR3 reads CASSPTNTGELSF. CDR3 DNA: TGTGCCAGCAGCCCAACGAACACCGGGGAGCTGTCTTTT.

Ten or more counts support this clonotype. The chain uses TRBV29-1 and TRBJ2-1, with 9 bases identical to TRBD2. The V gene's germline CDR1 is SQVTM and CDR2 ANQGSEA. CDR3 length equals 15 residues. The ends lost 4 bases at V and 4 bases at J; junction bases unmatched: 8. CDR3 in DNA: TGCAGCGTTGGGGCATCTAGCGGGGATTACAATGAGCAGTTCTTC. Its translation: CSVGASSGDYNEQFF.

The V gene is TRBV6-6, the J gene TRBJ2-4; TRBD2 is a possible D gene (6 bases). Trimming cost V 5 bases and J 7 bases, with 15 bases left between them. The germline gives CDR1 MNHNY, CDR2 SVGAGI (reference sequence). This CDR3 comprises 14 residues. CDR3 region: CASSLTAGRNIQYF. The CDR3 nucleotides are TGTGCCAGCAGTCTAACGGCGGGAAGGAACATTCAGTACTTC.

This rearrangement joins TRBV7-9 to TRBJ1-1, with D possibly matching TRBD1 (5 bases). Trimming stripped 0 bases from V and 9 bases from J, with 11 bases between. This CDR3 comprises 13 residues. Germline V gives CDR1 SEHNR, CDR2 FQNEAQ (reference sequence). CDR3: CASSLAGSGKAFF. CDR3 DNA: TGTGCCAGCAGCTTAGCAGGGTCAGGGAAAGCTTTCTTT.

In this sample, this clonotype turned up once. This CDR3 is missing its conserved last phenylalanine or tryptophan, likely due to a read error. The chain couples TRBV30 to TRBJ2-7; TRBD2 might be the D (6 bases). This CDR3 comprises 13 residues. V lost 8 bases and J lost 1, with 15 bases in between. Germline-derived CDR1 and CDR2 are GTSNPN and SVGIG (reference sequence). CDR3 nucleotides: TGTGCCCCGGGAGCCCGGGCATCCTACGAGCAGTACCTC. It yields the protein CAPGARASYEQYL.